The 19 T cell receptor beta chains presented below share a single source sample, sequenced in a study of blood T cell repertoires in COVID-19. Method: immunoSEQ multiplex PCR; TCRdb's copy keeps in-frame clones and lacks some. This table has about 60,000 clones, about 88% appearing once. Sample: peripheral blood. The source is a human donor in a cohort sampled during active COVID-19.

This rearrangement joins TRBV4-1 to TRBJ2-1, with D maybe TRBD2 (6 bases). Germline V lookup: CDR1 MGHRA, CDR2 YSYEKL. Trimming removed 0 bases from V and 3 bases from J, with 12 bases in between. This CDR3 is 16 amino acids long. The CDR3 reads CASSQEGGRDYNEQFF. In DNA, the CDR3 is TGCGCCAGCAGCCAAGAAGGAGGGCGGGACTACAATGAGCAGTTCTTC.

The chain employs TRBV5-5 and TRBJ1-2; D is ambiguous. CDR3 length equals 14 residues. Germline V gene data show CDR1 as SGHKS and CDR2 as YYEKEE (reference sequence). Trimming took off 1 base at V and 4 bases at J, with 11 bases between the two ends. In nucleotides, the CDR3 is TGTGCCAGCAGCTTGAGGGATGCGGGCTATGGCTACACCTTC. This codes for CASSLRDAGYGYTF. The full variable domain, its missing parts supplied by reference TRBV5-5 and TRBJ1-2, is DAGVTQSPTHLIKTRGQQVTLRCSPISGHKSVSWYQQVLGQGPQFIFQYYEKEERGRGNFPDRFSARQFPNYSSELNVNALLLGDSALYLCASSLRDAGYGYTFGSGTRLTVV.

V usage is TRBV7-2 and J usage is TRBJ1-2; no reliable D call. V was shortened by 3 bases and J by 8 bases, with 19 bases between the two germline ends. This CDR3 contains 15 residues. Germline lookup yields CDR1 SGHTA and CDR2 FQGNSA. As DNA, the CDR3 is TGTGCCAGCAGCTTGGGTCGGTGGGCACCCAGAGGCTACACCTTC. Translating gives CASSLGRWAPRGYTF.

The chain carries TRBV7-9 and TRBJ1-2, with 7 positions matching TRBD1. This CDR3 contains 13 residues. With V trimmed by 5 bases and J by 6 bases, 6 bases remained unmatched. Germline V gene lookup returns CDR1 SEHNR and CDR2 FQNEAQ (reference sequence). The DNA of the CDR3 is TGTGCCAGCAGCCCTAACAGGGGCCATGGCTACACCTTC. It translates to CASSPNRGHGYTF. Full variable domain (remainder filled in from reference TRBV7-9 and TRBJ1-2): DTGVSQNPRHKITKRGQNVTFRCDPISEHNRLYWYRQTLGQGPEFLTYFQNEAQLEKSRLLSDRFSAERPKGSFSTLEIQRTEQGDSAMYLCASSPNRGHGYTFGSGTRLTVV.

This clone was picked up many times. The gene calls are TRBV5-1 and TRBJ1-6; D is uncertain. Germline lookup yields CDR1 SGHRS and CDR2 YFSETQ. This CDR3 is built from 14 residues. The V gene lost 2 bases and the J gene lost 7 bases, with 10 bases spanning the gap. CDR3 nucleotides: TGCGCCAGCAGCTTACACAGTACAAATTCACCCCTCCACTTT. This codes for CASSLHSTNSPLHF.

The CDR3 bases are TGTGCCAGTAGTATCCCTCCGGGACAGGGTCCGCCCGGCTACACCTTC. Protein product: CASSIPPGQGPPGYTF. The rearrangement joins TRBV19 to TRBJ1-2; 9 bases map to TRBD1. There are 16 residues in the CDR3. The V segment lost 3 bases and the J segment 8 bases; nucleotides outside the gene matches: 13. CDR1 and CDR2 (germline): LNHDA, SQIVND (reference sequence).

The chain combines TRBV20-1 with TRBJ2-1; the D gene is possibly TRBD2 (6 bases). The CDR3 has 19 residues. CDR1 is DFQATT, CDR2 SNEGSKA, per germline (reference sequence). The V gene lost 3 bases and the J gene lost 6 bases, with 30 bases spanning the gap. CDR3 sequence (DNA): TGCAGTGCTAGTGCGGGGTTAGCGGTCCCCACACTTAAAACCAATGAGCAGTTCTTC. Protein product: CSASAGLAVPTLKTNEQFF.

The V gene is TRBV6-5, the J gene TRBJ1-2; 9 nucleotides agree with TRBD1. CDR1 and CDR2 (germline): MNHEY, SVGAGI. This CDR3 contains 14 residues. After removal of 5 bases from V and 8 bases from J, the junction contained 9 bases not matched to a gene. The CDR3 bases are TGTGCCAGCAGTCCACCCGACAGGGGGGACGGCTACACCTTC. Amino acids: CASSPPDRGDGYTF.

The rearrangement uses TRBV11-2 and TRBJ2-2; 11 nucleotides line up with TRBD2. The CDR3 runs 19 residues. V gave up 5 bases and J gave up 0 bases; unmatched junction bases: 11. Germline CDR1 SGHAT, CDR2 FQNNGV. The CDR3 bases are TGTGCCAGCAGCCCCAGTAGCGGGAGGGCCCAAACGAACACCGGGGAGCTGTTTTTT. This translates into CASSPSSGRAQTNTGELFF.

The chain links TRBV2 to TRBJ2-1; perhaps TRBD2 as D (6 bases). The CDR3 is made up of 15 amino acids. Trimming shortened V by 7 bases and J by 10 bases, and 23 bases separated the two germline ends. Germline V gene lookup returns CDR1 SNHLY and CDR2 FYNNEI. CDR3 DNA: TGTGCCAGCATTTTTGAGGTAGCGGTACGGAGAGAGCAGTTCTTC. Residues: CASIFEVAVRREQFF.

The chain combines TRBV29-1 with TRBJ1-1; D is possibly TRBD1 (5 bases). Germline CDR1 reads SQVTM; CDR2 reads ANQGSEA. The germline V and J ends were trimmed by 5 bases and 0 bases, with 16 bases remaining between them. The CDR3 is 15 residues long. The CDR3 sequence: CSVRGSLTMNTEAFF. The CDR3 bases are TGCAGCGTTAGGGGCAGCCTAACCATGAACACTGAAGCTTTCTTT.

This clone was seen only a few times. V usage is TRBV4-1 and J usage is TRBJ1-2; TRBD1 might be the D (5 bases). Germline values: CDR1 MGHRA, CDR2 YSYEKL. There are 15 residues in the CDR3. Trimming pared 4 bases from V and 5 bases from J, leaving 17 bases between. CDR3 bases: TGCGCCAGCAGCCCCCCCGGCAGGGCAGGTTATGGCTACACCTTC. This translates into CASSPPGRAGYGYTF.

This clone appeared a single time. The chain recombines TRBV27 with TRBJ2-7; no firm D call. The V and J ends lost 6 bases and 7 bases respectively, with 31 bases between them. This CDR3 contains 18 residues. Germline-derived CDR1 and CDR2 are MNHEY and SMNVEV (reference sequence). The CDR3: CASRPTGPMPLQPSEQYF. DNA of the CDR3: TGTGCCAGCAGACCAACGGGTCCGATGCCCCTCCAGCCGAGTGAGCAGTACTTC.

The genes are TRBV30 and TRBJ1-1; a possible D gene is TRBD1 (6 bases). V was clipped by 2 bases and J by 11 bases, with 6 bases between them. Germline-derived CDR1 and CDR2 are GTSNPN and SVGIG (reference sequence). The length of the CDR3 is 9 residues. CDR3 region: CAWSTGAFF. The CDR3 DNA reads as TGTGCCTGGAGTACAGGGGCTTTCTTT.

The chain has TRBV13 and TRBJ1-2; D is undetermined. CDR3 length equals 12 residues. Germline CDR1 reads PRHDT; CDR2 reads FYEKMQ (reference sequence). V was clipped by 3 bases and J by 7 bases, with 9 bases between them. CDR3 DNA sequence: TGTGCCAGCAGCTTCGGGGTCCGTGGCTACACCTTC. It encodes CASSFGVRGYTF.

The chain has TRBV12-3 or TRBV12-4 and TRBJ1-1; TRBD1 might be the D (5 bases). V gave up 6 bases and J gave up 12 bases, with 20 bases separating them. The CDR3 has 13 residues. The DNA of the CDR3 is TGTGCCAGCAGCCAAACCCCCGGGGGGATATCTTTCTTT. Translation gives CASSQTPGGISFF.

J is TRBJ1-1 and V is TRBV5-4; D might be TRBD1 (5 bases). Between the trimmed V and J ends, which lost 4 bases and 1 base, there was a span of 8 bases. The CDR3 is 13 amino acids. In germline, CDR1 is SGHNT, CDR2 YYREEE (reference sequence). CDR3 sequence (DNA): TGTGCCAGCAGCGTTACAGGGAACACTGAAGCTTTCTTT. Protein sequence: CASSVTGNTEAFF. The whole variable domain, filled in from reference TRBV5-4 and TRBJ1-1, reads ETGVTQSPTHLIKTRGQQVTLRCSSQSGHNTVSWYQQALGQGPQFIFQYYREEENGRGNFPPRFSGLQFPNYSSELNVNALELDDSALYLCASSVTGNTEAFFGQGTRLTVV.

CDR3 nucleotide sequence: TGTGCCAGCAGCTTGGCGGGAGCTTCCTACGAGCAGTACTTC. This codes for CASSLAGASYEQYF. This rearrangement joins TRBV5-6 to TRBJ2-7; possibly TRBD2 for D (6 bases). Deletions cut 0 bases from V and 1 base from J, with 8 bases between. The CDR3 has 14 amino acids. CDR1 and CDR2 (germline): SGHDT, YYEEEE.

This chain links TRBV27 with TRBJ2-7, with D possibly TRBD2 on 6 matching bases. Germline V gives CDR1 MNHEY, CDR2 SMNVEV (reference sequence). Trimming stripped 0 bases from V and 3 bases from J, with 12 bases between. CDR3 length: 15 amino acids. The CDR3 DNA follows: TGTGCCAGCAGTTTATCGTTGGGGGGTTTCTACGAGCAGTACTTC. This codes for CASSLSLGGFYEQYF.